A single sample is the source of the 21 T cell receptor beta chains below, sequenced in a study of PD-1 blockade in classical Hodgkin lymphoma. The patients all showed relapse after autologous stem cell transplantation, while their brentuximab vedotin exposure varied. Assay used: immunoSEQ multiplex PCR; TCRdb lists only in-frame clones, some missing. The sample gives under 30,000 clones, about two thirds of which show up once; 15% is in the top ten. Sample: peripheral blood mononuclear cells (PBMCs), taken before the second cycle of nivolumab. The receptors here all came from a human donor with classical Hodgkin lymphoma.

The chain recombines TRBV2 with TRBJ2-3; D perhaps matches TRBD2 (5 bases). Germline V lookup: CDR1 SNHLY, CDR2 FYNNEI. This CDR3 region has 13 residues. Between the trimmed V and J ends, which lost 3 bases and 2 bases, there was a span of 6 bases. CDR3 amino acids: CASSERVTDTQYF. In DNA form, the CDR3 reads TGTGCCAGCAGTGAGAGGGTCACAGATACGCAGTATTTT.

V and J are TRBV7-9 and TRBJ1-1, with a weak D call TRBD1 (5 bases). In germline, CDR1 is SEHNR, CDR2 FQNEAQ (reference sequence). The CDR3 covers 12 residues. V was trimmed by 4 bases and J by 7 bases, leaving 10 bases between them. This CDR3 is CASSSQGGEAFF. As DNA, the CDR3 is TGTGCCAGCAGCTCTCAGGGCGGTGAAGCTTTCTTT.

This clone showed up just once. This rearrangement joins TRBV6-5 to TRBJ1-6; D ambiguous. The ends were cut back, 6 bases at V and 8 bases at J, with 8 bases in the middle. CDR3 length: 12 amino acids. Germline V lookup: CDR1 MNHEY, CDR2 SVGAGI. CDR3 DNA: TGTGCCAGCAGCCGAGGAGATTCACCCCTCCACTTT. Encoded protein: CASSRGDSPLHF.

In this sample, this clone turned up a few times. The chain has TRBV28 and TRBJ2-3; 9 bases are a match to TRBD1. This CDR3 spans 16 amino acids. The germline V gene encodes CDR1 MDHEN and CDR2 SYDVKM. With 5 bases clipped from V and 1 base from J, the junction kept 7 bases outside the gene matches. CDR3 DNA: TGTGCCAGCAGTGAAACAGGGGGCGCCGGCACAGATACGCAGTATTTT. Its translation is CASSETGGAGTDTQYF. Filled out from reference TRBV28 and TRBJ2-3, the complete variable domain reads DVKVTQSSRYLVKRTGEKVFLECVQDMDHENMFWYRQDPGLGLRLIYFSYDVKMKEKGDIPEGYSVSREKKERFSLILESASTNQTSMYLCASSETGGAGTDTQYFGPGTRLTVL.

This chain joins TRBV7-9 and TRBJ1-2; the match to TRBD1 covers 7 bases. Germline lookup yields CDR1 SEHNR and CDR2 FQNEAQ (reference sequence). CDR3 size: 14 residues. With V trimmed by 8 bases and J by 8 bases, 14 bases remained unmatched. The CDR3 DNA reads TGTGCCAGCGCGCCGACCCGGGACAGTGCAGGCTACACCTTC. This encodes CASAPTRDSAGYTF.

Written as DNA, the CDR3 is TGTGCCAGTAGTACGCACCGGGACAAGACCTACAATGAGCAGTTCTTC. It encodes CASSTHRDKTYNEQFF. The V gene is TRBV19, the J gene TRBJ2-1; D is possibly TRBD1 (6 bases). The CDR3 extends over 16 amino acids. V dropped 4 bases and J dropped 2 bases, with 15 bases sitting between them. Germline CDR1 reads LNHDA; CDR2 reads SQIVND (reference sequence).

V is TRBV6-6 and J is TRBJ2-5; 8 bases line up with TRBD1. The CDR3 is made up of 16 amino acids. The germline gives CDR1 MNHNY, CDR2 SVGAGI (reference sequence). V was clipped by 6 bases and J by 1 base; unmatched bases: 10. DNA of the CDR3: TGTGCCAGCAGGCAAGCCGGGACAGGACGCCAAGAGACCCAGTACTTC. Its protein is CASRQAGTGRQETQYF.

The V call is TRBV6-5, the J call TRBJ2-7; D might be TRBD1 (5 bases). The V gene's germline CDR1 is MNHEY and CDR2 SVGAGI. Trimming left V 2 bases short and J 0 bases short, with 11 bases between. The CDR3 length is 15 residues. CDR3 coding DNA: TGTGCCAGCAGTTACGGCGGCGACAGCTCCTACGAGCAGTACTTC. Protein product: CASSYGGDSSYEQYF.

This rearrangement joins TRBV5-1 to TRBJ1-2, with D unclear. Germline V gene sequence: CDR1 SGHRS, CDR2 YFSETQ. The CDR3 loop spans 13 amino acids. Trimming left V 4 bases short and J 3 bases short, with 10 bases between. CDR3 sequence reads: CASSPPADYGYTF. The CDR3 DNA follows: TGCGCCAGCAGCCCACCGGCTGACTATGGCTACACCTTC.

V usage is TRBV7-2 and J usage is TRBJ2-7; possibly TRBD1 for D (5 bases). The germline gives CDR1 SGHTA, CDR2 FQGNSA. The CDR3 covers 16 residues. Deletions cut 5 bases from V and 2 bases from J, with 19 bases between. CDR3 loop: CASSQQGLTKTYEQYF. CDR3 nucleotides: TGTGCCAGCAGCCAGCAGGGCCTTACCAAGACCTACGAGCAGTACTTC.

This clone was seen just once. The chain joins TRBV7-6 to TRBJ2-7; the match to TRBD2 covers 8 bases. CDR1 and CDR2 (germline): SGHVS, FNYEAQ. Trimming cost V 3 bases and J 2 bases; bases outside gene matches: 6. The length of the CDR3 is 15 residues. For the CDR3, the DNA is TGTGCCAGCAGCTTCGGAGCGGGGGAACCCTACGAGCAGTACTTC. Residues: CASSFGAGEPYEQYF.

In its sample, this clone ranks as medium-sized. This rearrangement joins TRBV5-4 to TRBJ1-5; D not certain. V was clipped by 4 bases and J by 6 bases, with 11 bases between them. Per the germline V gene, CDR1 is SGHNT and CDR2 is YYREEE (reference sequence). The CDR3 has 13 residues. The CDR3 DNA sequence: TGTGCCAGCAGCCTTGGGCCTTCTCAGCCCCAGCATTTT. Translated: CASSLGPSQPQHF.

V gene TRBV6-5 combines with J gene TRBJ2-7, with 11 bases identical to TRBD1. Germline V CDR1 and CDR2: MNHEY, SVGAGI. Trimming cost V 0 bases and J 2 bases; bases outside gene matches: 0. The CDR3 sequence is 15 residues long. CDR3 nucleotides: TGTGCCAGCAGTTACTCGGGACAGGGGGCCTACGAGCAGTACTTC. Encoded protein: CASSYSGQGAYEQYF.

This CDR3 is CASSLLGTEAFF. The CDR3 coding sequence is TGTGCCAGCAGTTTGTTGGGCACTGAAGCTTTCTTT. This chain uses TRBV6-5 with TRBJ1-1, with D unclear. V lost 4 bases, J lost 4 bases, and 7 bases lay in between. The CDR3 is 12 amino acids. CDR1 is MNHEY, CDR2 SVGAGI, per germline.

This clone was counted only a few times. The chain employs TRBV11-2 and TRBJ1-2, with 10 bases that match TRBD1. V lost 1 base, J lost 8 bases, and 7 bases stayed unmatched. Per germline, CDR1 SGHAT and CDR2 FQNNGV. CDR3 length equals 15 residues. The CDR3, as DNA: TGTGCCAGCAGCTTAGGTGTGACAGGGGGCGCCGGCTACACCTTC. Its protein is CASSLGVTGGAGYTF.

J is TRBJ1-2 and V is TRBV10-3; D ambiguous. V lost 8 bases to trimming and J lost 1 base, with 8 bases between them. Germline V gene lookup returns CDR1 ENHRY and CDR2 SYGVKD. The CDR3 totals 12 residues. The CDR3 loop is CAIGSVNYGYTF. In DNA, the CDR3 is TGTGCCATCGGTTCAGTTAACTATGGCTACACCTTC.

In its sample, this clone was seen once. The rearrangement uses TRBV19 and TRBJ1-6; no reliable D call. Trimming took 5 bases from V and 10 from J, leaving 18 bases between them. The CDR3 covers 15 residues. Germline V gene sequence: CDR1 LNHDA, CDR2 SQIVND (reference sequence). The chain's CDR3 is CASSLSPSLGSPLHF. The DNA of the CDR3 is TGTGCCAGTAGTTTATCTCCTTCCCTTGGGTCACCCCTCCACTTT.

This chain links TRBV5-1 with TRBJ1-4; D gene uncertain. Germline values: CDR1 SGHRS, CDR2 YFSETQ. CDR3 length: 14 residues. V was trimmed by 4 bases and J by 3 bases, leaving 10 bases between them. The CDR3 DNA is TGCGCCAGCAGCGTGGGCTCGGCTAATGAAAAACTGTTTTTT. Its protein is CASSVGSANEKLFF.

This chain uses TRBV2 with TRBJ2-3, with D possibly TRBD2 on 6 matching bases. The CDR3 has 16 residues. Germline V gives CDR1 SNHLY, CDR2 FYNNEI. V shed 4 bases and J shed 8 bases, with 22 bases lying between them. The CDR3 nucleotides read TGTGCCAGCAGTGTTGAGCGGGTCCCCAGCGGAGGTACGCAGTATTTT. It specifies CASSVERVPSGGTQYF.

In DNA, the CDR3 is TGTGCCAGCATGCAGCTACACCAAGAGACCCAGTACTTC. It is translated as CASMQLHQETQYF. The chain uses TRBV28 and TRBJ2-5; D not resolved. Trimming took 7 bases from V and 0 from J, leaving 9 bases between them. The length of the CDR3 is 13 residues. From germline, CDR1 is MDHEN and CDR2 SYDVKM.

The sample holds one count of this clone. The chain employs TRBV7-6 and TRBJ2-5; D gene ambiguous. CDR1 SGHVS and CDR2 FNYEAQ come from the germline V gene. Trimming removed 5 bases at V and 1 base at J, with 17 bases between. The CDR3 spans 16 residues. CDR3 coding DNA: TGTGCCAGCAGCCGGAATGCGCCCGGGCCCCAAGAGACCCAGTACTTC. Translated, it gives CASSRNAPGPQETQYF.